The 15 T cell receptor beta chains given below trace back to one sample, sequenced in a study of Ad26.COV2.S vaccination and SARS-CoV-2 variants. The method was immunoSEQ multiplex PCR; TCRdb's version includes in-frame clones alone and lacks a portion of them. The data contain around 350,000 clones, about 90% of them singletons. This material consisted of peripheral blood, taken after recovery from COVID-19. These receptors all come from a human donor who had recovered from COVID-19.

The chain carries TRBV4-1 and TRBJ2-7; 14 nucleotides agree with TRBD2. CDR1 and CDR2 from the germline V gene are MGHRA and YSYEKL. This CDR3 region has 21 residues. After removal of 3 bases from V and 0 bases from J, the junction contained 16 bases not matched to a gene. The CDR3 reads CASSHPKNGLAGGRSSYEQYF. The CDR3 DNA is TGCGCCAGCAGCCATCCGAAAAACGGACTAGCGGGGGGCCGAAGCTCCTACGAGCAGTACTTC.

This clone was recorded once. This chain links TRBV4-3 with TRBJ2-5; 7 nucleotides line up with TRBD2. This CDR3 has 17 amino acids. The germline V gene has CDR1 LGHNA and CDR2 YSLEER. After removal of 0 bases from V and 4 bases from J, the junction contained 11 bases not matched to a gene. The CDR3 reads CASSQDAKGRVGETQYF. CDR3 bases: TGCGCCAGCAGCCAAGATGCGAAGGGGAGGGTGGGAGAGACCCAGTACTTC.

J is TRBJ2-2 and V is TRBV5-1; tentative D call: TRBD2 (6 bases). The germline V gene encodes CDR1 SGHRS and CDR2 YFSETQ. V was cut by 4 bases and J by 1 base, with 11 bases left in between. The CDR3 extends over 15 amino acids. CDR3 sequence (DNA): TGCGCCAGCAGCGGTGGGACTGTGAACACCGGGGAGCTGTTTTTT. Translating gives CASSGGTVNTGELFF.

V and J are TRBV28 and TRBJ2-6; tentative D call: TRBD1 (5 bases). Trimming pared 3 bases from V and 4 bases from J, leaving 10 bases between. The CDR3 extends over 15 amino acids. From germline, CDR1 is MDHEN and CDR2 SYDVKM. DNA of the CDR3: TGTGCCAGCAGTTTCCTAGGGGCCGGGGCCAACGTCCTGACTTTC. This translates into CASSFLGAGANVLTF.

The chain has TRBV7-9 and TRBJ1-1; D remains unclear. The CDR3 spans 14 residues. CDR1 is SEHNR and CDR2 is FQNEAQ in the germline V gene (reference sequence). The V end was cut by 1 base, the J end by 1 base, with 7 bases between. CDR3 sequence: CASSLGVGNTEAFF. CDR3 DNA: TGTGCCAGCAGCTTAGGAGTAGGGAACACTGAAGCTTTCTTT.

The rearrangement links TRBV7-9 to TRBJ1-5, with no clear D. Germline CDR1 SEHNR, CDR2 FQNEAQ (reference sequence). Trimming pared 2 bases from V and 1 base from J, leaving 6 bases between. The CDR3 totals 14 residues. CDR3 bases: TGTGCCAGCAGCTTAACAGAGAGCAATCAGCCCCAGCATTTT. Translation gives CASSLTESNQPQHF. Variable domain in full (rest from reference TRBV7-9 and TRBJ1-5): DTGVSQNPRHKITKRGQNVTFRCDPISEHNRLYWYRQTLGQGPEFLTYFQNEAQLEKSRLLSDRFSAERPKGSFSTLEIQRTEQGDSAMYLCASSLTESNQPQHFGDGTRLSIL.

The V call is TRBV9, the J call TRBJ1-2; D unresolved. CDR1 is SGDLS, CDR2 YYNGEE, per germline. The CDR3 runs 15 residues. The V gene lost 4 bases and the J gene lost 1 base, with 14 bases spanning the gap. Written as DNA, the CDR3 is TGTGCCAGCAGCCCCCGCCAGGCGAATAACTATGGCTACACCTTC. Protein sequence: CASSPRQANNYGYTF.

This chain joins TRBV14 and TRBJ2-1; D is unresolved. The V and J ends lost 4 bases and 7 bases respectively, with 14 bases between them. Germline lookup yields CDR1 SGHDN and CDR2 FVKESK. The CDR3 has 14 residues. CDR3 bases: TGTGCCAGCAGCCCCTCATCCCCCTTAAATGAGCAGTTCTTC. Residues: CASSPSSPLNEQFF.

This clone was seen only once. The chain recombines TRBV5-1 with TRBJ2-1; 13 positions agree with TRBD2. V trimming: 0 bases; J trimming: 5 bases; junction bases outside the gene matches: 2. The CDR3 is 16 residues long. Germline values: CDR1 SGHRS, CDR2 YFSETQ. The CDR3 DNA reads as TGCGCCAGCAGCTTGGAACTAGCGGGGGGGAACAATGAGCAGTTCTTC. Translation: CASSLELAGGNNEQFF.

The CDR3, as DNA: TGTGCCAGCAGCCAAGACGGCGAGCAGTACTTC. It specifies CASSQDGEQYF. The chain carries TRBV11-3 and TRBJ2-7; D not certain. The length of the CDR3 is 11 residues. The germline V and J ends were trimmed by 5 bases and 6 bases, with 8 bases remaining between them. Germline V lookup: CDR1 SGHNT, CDR2 YENEEA.

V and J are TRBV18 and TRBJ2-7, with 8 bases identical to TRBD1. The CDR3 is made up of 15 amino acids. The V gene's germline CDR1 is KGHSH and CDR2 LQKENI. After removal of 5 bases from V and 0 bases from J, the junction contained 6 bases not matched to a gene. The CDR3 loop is CASSAQGAGSYEQYF. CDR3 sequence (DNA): TGTGCCAGCTCAGCCCAGGGGGCGGGCTCCTACGAGCAGTACTTC.

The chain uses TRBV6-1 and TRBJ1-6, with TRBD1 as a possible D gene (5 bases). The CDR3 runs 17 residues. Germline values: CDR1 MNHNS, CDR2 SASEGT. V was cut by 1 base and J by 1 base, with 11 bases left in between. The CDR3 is CASSEGGRRSYNSPLHF. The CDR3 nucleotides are TGTGCCAGCAGTGAAGGGGGGAGGAGGTCCTATAATTCACCCCTCCACTTT.

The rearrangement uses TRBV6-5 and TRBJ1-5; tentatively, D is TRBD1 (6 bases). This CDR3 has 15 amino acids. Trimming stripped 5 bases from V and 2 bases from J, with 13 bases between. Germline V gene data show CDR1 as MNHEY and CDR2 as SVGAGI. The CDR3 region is CASSRGDRGNQPQHF. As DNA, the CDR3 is TGTGCCAGCAGTAGGGGGGATAGGGGCAATCAGCCCCAGCATTTT.

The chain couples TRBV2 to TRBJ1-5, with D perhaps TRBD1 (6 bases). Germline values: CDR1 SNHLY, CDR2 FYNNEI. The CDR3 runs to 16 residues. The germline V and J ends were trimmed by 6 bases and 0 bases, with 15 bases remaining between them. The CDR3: CASRVGTPNSNQPQHF. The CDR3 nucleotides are TGTGCCAGCAGAGTCGGGACACCAAATAGCAATCAGCCCCAGCATTTT.

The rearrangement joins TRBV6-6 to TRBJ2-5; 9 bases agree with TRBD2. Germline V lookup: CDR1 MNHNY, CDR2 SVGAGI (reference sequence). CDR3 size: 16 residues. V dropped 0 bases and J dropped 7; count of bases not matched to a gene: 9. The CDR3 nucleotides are TGTGCCAGCAGTTACTCTGGTAGCGGGGGAGGGTCGACCCAGTACTTC. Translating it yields CASSYSGSGGGSTQYF.